Presented here are 13 T cell receptor beta chains from one specimen sequenced in a study of identical twins. Each CDR3 protein gets one entry after TCRdb re-called the 5' RACE reads with MiXCR. The data contain about 150,000 distinct CDR3 sequences, 3.5% of them singletons. Sequenced material: memory T cells sorted from blood. The receptors stem from a young man in good health.

This clonotype showed up many times. The chain links TRBV12-3 or TRBV12-4 to TRBJ2-6, with D perhaps TRBD1 or TRBD2 (5 bases each). This CDR3 is 15 amino acids long. Trimming left V 3 bases short and J 2 bases short, with 8 bases between. This chain's CDR3 is CASSLRGTGANVLTF. For the CDR3, the DNA is TGTGCCAGCAGTTTGAGGGGAACTGGGGCCAACGTCCTGACTTTC.

This clonotype has a count of ten or more. V gene TRBV20-1 combines with J gene TRBJ1-2, with 11 nucleotides matching TRBD1. This CDR3 has 14 residues. Unmatched junction bases numbered 6, after V lost 5 bases and J lost 4 bases. The V gene's germline CDR1 is DFQATT and CDR2 SNEGSKA (reference sequence). The CDR3 DNA reads as TGCAGTGCTCGCGGGACAGGGGGGGGCTATGGCTACACCTTC. Residues: CSARGTGGGYGYTF.

There are many counts of this clonotype. This chain uses TRBV6-1 with TRBJ1-3; D is undetermined. The CDR3 sequence is 16 residues long. CDR1 MNHNS and CDR2 SASEGT come from the germline V gene. V dropped 3 bases and J dropped 0 bases, with 12 bases sitting between them. CDR3 coding DNA: TGTGCCAGCAGTGACCGCGCCGCTTACTCTGGAAACACCATATATTTT. This sequence encodes CASSDRAAYSGNTIYF.

This clonotype was observed at least ten times. V and J are TRBV14 and TRBJ2-7; the match to TRBD1 covers 7 bases. With 4 bases clipped from V and 0 bases from J, the junction kept 9 bases outside the gene matches. The germline CDR1 and CDR2 sequences are SGHDN and FVKESK. The CDR3 is 16 amino acids. This CDR3 is CASSRRAGTASYEQYF. The CDR3 DNA sequence: TGTGCCAGCAGCCGAAGGGCAGGGACAGCCTCCTACGAGCAGTACTTC.

In its sample, this clonotype was seen many times. The chain has TRBV9 and TRBJ2-1; D might be TRBD1 (6 bases). The germline V gene has CDR1 SGDLS and CDR2 YYNGEE. V shed 4 bases and J shed 7 bases, with 21 bases lying between them. The CDR3 runs to 16 residues. CDR3 DNA sequence: TGTGCCAGCAGCCGTACCCCCAGGGGCGCATATAATGAGCAGTTCTTC. Translating gives CASSRTPRGAYNEQFF.

This clonotype was counted ten times or more. The rearrangement links TRBV7-3 to TRBJ2-1; 9 bases line up with TRBD2. Germline trimming cut 2 bases from V and 12 bases from J; bases unmatched to any gene: 5. Germline CDR1 SGHTA, CDR2 FQGTGA. The CDR3 sequence is 13 residues long. CDR3 protein: CASSLAGTSSQFF. The CDR3 DNA reads as TGTGCCAGCAGCTTAGCTGGGACTAGCTCGCAGTTCTTC.

The chain couples TRBV6-1 to TRBJ1-2; perhaps TRBD1 as D (6 bases). CDR1 is MNHNS and CDR2 is SASEGT in the germline V gene. Trimming took off 2 bases at V and 4 bases at J, with 8 bases between the two ends. There are 13 residues in the CDR3. DNA for the CDR3: TGTGCCAGCAGTGAACAGGGGACCTATGGCTACACCTTC. This translates into CASSEQGTYGYTF.

The table lists this clonotype with many counts. The chain has TRBV9 and TRBJ2-1; D not resolved. CDR1 is SGDLS, CDR2 YYNGEE, per germline. The CDR3 spans 14 residues. V was pared by 0 bases and J by 6 bases, with 10 bases between. Written as DNA, the CDR3 is TGTGCCAGCAGCGTAGGTATTAGCCCCAATGAGCAGTTCTTC. Translating it yields CASSVGISPNEQFF.

In this sample, this clonotype turned up many times. V usage is TRBV5-1 and J usage is TRBJ1-4; no clear D. V lost 1 base, J lost 4 bases, and 8 bases lay in between. The CDR3 loop spans 14 amino acids. Germline loops: CDR1 SGHRS, CDR2 YFSETQ. The CDR3, as DNA: TGCGCCAGCAGCTTGTTGGAGCATAATGAAAAACTGTTTTTT. Translation gives CASSLLEHNEKLFF.

This clonotype was recorded at least ten times. The chain joins TRBV5-1 to TRBJ2-1; 7 bases are shared with TRBD1. The germline V gene encodes CDR1 SGHRS and CDR2 YFSETQ. This CDR3 contains 14 residues. With 0 bases clipped from V and 6 bases from J, the junction kept 3 bases outside the gene matches. The CDR3: CASSLVAGGNEQFF. The CDR3 region has the DNA TGCGCCAGCAGCTTGGTGGCAGGGGGCAATGAGCAGTTCTTC.

This clonotype was counted many times. This sequence joins TRBV13 and TRBJ2-1; TRBD2 matches at 10 bases. Trimming cost V 5 bases and J 2 bases; bases outside gene matches: 3. This CDR3 has 15 amino acids. CDR1 and CDR2 from the germline V gene are PRHDT and FYEKMQ (reference sequence). CDR3 nucleotides: TGTGCCAGCAGCCACACTAGCGGGGCCTACAATGAGCAGTTCTTC. Encoded protein: CASSHTSGAYNEQFF.

This clonotype was seen at least ten times. This CDR3 fails to terminate in the conserved phenylalanine or tryptophan, so it likely reflects a read error. The limits of the CDR3 on the DNA are not certain, so only TCRdb's listed CDR3 is given. CDR3: CARHPPPKS. The chain employs TRBV6-5 and TRBJ2-7; the table's D call, TRBD1, was not checked against the DNA. The V gene's germline CDR1 is MNHEY and CDR2 SVGAGI. The CDR3 length is 9 residues, termini included.

The chain joins TRBV7-7 to TRBJ2-1, with D perhaps matching TRBD1 (6 bases). CDR1 is SSHAT, CDR2 FNYEAQ, per germline (reference sequence). The CDR3 is made up of 16 amino acids. V was shortened by 8 bases and J by 8 bases, with 25 bases between the two germline ends. CDR3 sequence reads: CASPKWGPQDIDEQFF. CDR3 bases: TGTGCCAGCCCCAAGTGGGGGCCCCAGGATATCGATGAGCAGTTCTTC.